Listed below are T cell receptor beta chains from one sample, sequenced in a study of cytomegalovirus exposure and HLA in healthy donors. Generated by immunoSEQ multiplex PCR, the TCRdb table keeps only in-frame clones and is missing some. The data show some 140,000 clones, 80% seen once. Sequencing was carried out using PBMCs. These receptors came from a man aged 25 to 45 in good health. Each CDR3 is given with its conserved first and last residue. A D gene is named only where the DNA matches it firmly. Expanded clones get a size class; other rows say once, few or many, or leave the size out.

>-|TRBJ2-2|TRBV6-5|-
TGTGCCAGCCAGGGGTTCGGGGAGCTGTTTTTT
CASQGFGELFF
>-|TRBJ2-2|TRBV5-1|-
TGCGCCAGCACGCTCCCGACAGCGGGGGAGCTGTTTTTT
CASTLPTAGELFF
>few|TRBJ2-7|TRBV7-2|-
TGTGCCAGCAGCCAGGGTCAGCACTACGAGCAGTACTTC
CASSQGQHYEQYF
>-|TRBJ2-7|TRBV19|-
TGTGCCAGTAGTAAGCAGAGACGCGGTCTCACCTACGAGCAGTACTTC
CASSKQRRGLTYEQYF
>-|TRBJ2-7|TRBV10-3|-
TGTGCCATCAGTGAGCCCGGGGACCGCGGGGTTGAGGAGCAGTACTTC
CAISEPGDRGVEEQYF
>-|TRBJ1-2|TRBV6-6|-
TGTGCCAGCAGTTTTCGAACAGGGTCCTATGGCTACACCTTC
CASSFRTGSYGYTF
>once|TRBJ2-1|TRBV27|TRBD2
TGTGCCAGCAGCCCTCCTCGACTAGCGGGAACCAATGAGCAGTTCTTC
CASSPPRLAGTNEQFF
>few|TRBJ1-1|TRBV4-3|-
TGCGCCAGCAGCCAAGAATACAAGAACACTGAAGCTTTCTTT
CASSQEYKNTEAFF
>-|TRBJ2-7|TRBV27|TRBD1
TGTGCCAGCAGCCGGGACAGTTACTACGAGCAGTACTTC
CASSRDSYYEQYF
>-|TRBJ1-1|TRBV19|-
TGTGCCGAGAGGCCCACTGAAGCTTTCTTT
CAERPTEAFF
>once|TRBJ1-2|TRBV30|-
TGTGCCTGGAGTGTATGGGGAGGCGGCTACACCTTC
CAWSVWGGGYTF
>-|TRBJ2-1|TRBV7-9|TRBD2
TGTGCCAGCAGCTTAGGTGTTTGGCTAGCGGGAGAGGGGTACGATGAGCAGTTCTTC
CASSLGVWLAGEGYDEQFF
>-|TRBJ2-2|TRBV7-3|-
TGTGCCAGCAGCCCGGGTACCGGGGAGCTGTTTTTT
CASSPGTGELFF
>-|TRBJ1-1|TRBV6-5|-
TGTGCCAGCATCCAATTGGGGGGTTTGAATGAAGCTTTCTTT
CASIQLGGLNEAFF
>few|TRBJ1-2|TRBV30|-
TGTGCCTTCAGGGAACCCAACAACTATGGCTACACCTTC
CAFREPNNYGYTF
>-|TRBJ2-7|TRBV7-9|TRBD1
TGTGCCAGCAGTTCAACCCGGGACAGGAGGTTCGAGCAGTACTTC
CASSSTRDRRFEQYF
>-|TRBJ1-2|TRBV6-5|-
TGTGCCAGCAGCCTGACTCAGGGGTATGATGGCTACACCTTC
CASSLTQGYDGYTF
>-|TRBJ2-1|TRBV2|TRBD2
TGTGCCAGCACCCCCCCCGACAGTCGTACGGGAGGGTTATATGAGCAGTTCTTC
CASTPPDSRTGGLYEQFF
>-|TRBJ2-7|TRBV28|-
TGTGCCAGCAGTTTAAGCGGGCCCTACGAGCAGTACTTC
CASSLSGPYEQYF
>-|TRBJ1-2|TRBV27|-
TGTGCCAGCAGTCGGACAAGGGGTCGGGGCTACACCTTC
CASSRTRGRGYTF
>once|TRBJ1-1|TRBV7-8|-
TGTGCCAGCAGCTTAAATGGCAGATTGAACACTGAAGCTTTCTTT
CASSLNGRLNTEAFF
>-|TRBJ1-5|TRBV6-5|-
TGTGCCAGCAGGGAACAGGGTCGGAGCAATCAGCCCCAGCATTTT
CASREQGRSNQPQHF
>-|TRBJ2-7|TRBV4-1|-
TGCGCCAGCAGCCACTCCCGCCCAGAGCGCACCCTCGGCTACGAGCAGTACTTC
CASSHSRPERTLGYEQYF
>-|TRBJ1-1|TRBV10-1|-
TGCGCCAGCAGTGAGTCCCTAGGGGGAAAGGCTGAAGCTTTCTTT
CASSESLGGKAEAFF
>-|TRBJ2-1|TRBV5-4|TRBD1
TGTGCCAGCAGCTTGGGGGGACAGGGGGGTTTGGATGAGCAGTTCTTC
CASSLGGQGGLDEQFF
>-|TRBJ2-7|TRBV7-9|-
TGTGCCAGCAGCTTAGGTGCGTACGAGCAGTACTTC
CASSLGAYEQYF
>-|TRBJ2-1|TRBV7-3|-
TGTGCCAGCAGCTTTTTAGCGGATTACAATGAGCAGTTCTTC
CASSFLADYNEQFF
>-|TRBJ2-1|TRBV9|TRBD2
TGTGCCAGCAGCGCTAGCGGGAGTGGGAATGAGCAGTTCTTC
CASSASGSGNEQFF
>-|TRBJ1-5|TRBV2|-
TGTGCCAGCAGGGGAGTTTATAGCAATCAGCCCCAGCATTTT
CASRGVYSNQPQHF
>once|TRBJ2-3|TRBV10-3|TRBD2
TGTGCCATCAGTGGGGGAAAGCGGGAATTTGTCGCAGATACGCAGTATTTT
CAISGGKREFVADTQYF
>-|TRBJ1-5|TRBV19|-
TGTGCCAGTAGTTCCCAGGGAAGCAATCAGCCCCAGCATTTT
CASSSQGSNQPQHF
>-|TRBJ2-5|TRBV13|-
TGTGCCAGCAGCTTTCCCGGGGAGACCCAGTACTTC
CASSFPGETQYF
>-|TRBJ2-1|TRBV7-3|TRBD1
TGTGCCAGCAGCTTTCTCGGACAGGGCGATGAGCAGTTCTTC
CASSFLGQGDEQFF
>-|TRBJ2-7|TRBV28|TRBD1
TGTGCCAGCAGGCAAGTCGAGAAGGGGGCCCGGGCCTACGAGCAGTACTTC
CASRQVEKGARAYEQYF
>-|TRBJ2-5|TRBV15|-
TGTGCCACCAGCAGAGCGGGAGAGACCCAGTACTTC
CATSRAGETQYF
>-|TRBJ1-1|TRBV18|TRBD1
TGTGCCAGCTCACCCAGACAGGGGGCTAGTTATACTGAAGCTTTCTTT
CASSPRQGASYTEAFF
>-|TRBJ2-3|TRBV7-9|TRBD2
TGTGCCAGTTTCATAGCGGGAGGCACAGATACGCAGTATTTT
CASFIAGGTDTQYF
>once|TRBJ2-7|TRBV11-2|TRBD2
TGTGCCAGCAGCCCGGGACTAGCGGGAGAGAGGTTCTACGAGCAGTACTTC
CASSPGLAGERFYEQYF
>once|TRBJ2-2|TRBV6-5|TRBD2
TGTGCCAGCAGTTACTCGGGACTAGCGGGAACCGGGGAGCTGTTTTTT
CASSYSGLAGTGELFF
>-|TRBJ2-7|TRBV4-1|-
TGCGCCAGCAGGCCACTCGGGAGCTACGAGCAGTACTTC
CASRPLGSYEQYF
>-|TRBJ2-1|TRBV4-3|TRBD1
TGCGCCAGCAGCCCTATATTAGGAGGGACAGGTGGCCAATCCTACAATGAGCAGTTCTTC
CASSPILGGTGGQSYNEQFF
>-|TRBJ2-1|TRBV5-1|-
TGCGCCAGCACCCAAGGGGGGGGCTATGAGCAGTTCTTC
CASTQGGGYEQFF
>-|TRBJ2-5|TRBV30|-
TGTGCCTGGAGTGTTGGGGCCGGGCAGTACTTC
CAWSVGAGQYF
>-|TRBJ2-3|TRBV7-9|-
TGTGCCAGCAAGGCGGGCCGCACAGATACGCAGTATTTT
CASKAGRTDTQYF
>-|TRBJ2-5|TRBV7-9|-
TGTGCCAGCAGCCCAGCCCCCGGGACATTTAAAGAGACCCAGTACTTC
CASSPAPGTFKETQYF
>-|TRBJ2-2|TRBV9|-
TGTGCCAGCAGCGTAGACAACCGGGCCGGGGAGCTGTTTTTT
CASSVDNRAGELFF
>-|TRBJ1-6|TRBV5-8|TRBD1
TGTGCCAGCAGCCATGCGACAGGGCGCGCACCCCTCCACTTT
CASSHATGRAPLHF
>-|TRBJ2-5|TRBV19|TRBD2
TGTGCCAGTAGTAAGGGACTAGCCCCGGGGGAGACCCAGTACTTC
CASSKGLAPGETQYF
>few|TRBJ2-1|TRBV9|TRBD2
TGTGCCAGCAGCGTAGATCCCGCTACTAGCGGTCGTTCCTACAATGAGCAGTTCTTC
CASSVDPATSGRSYNEQFF
>-|TRBJ2-3|TRBV15|-
TGTGCCACCAGCAGAGAACTTCTACCCACAGATACGCAGTATTTT
CATSRELLPTDTQYF
>once|TRBJ2-2|TRBV12-5|-
TGTGCTAGTGGTTTGGAAGGACTACGCACCGGGGAGCTGTTTTTT
CASGLEGLRTGELFF
>-|TRBJ2-1|TRBV25-1|-
TGTGCCAGCAGTGAACTAGATACAGGGTTCTCCTACAATGAGCAGTTCTTC
CASSELDTGFSYNEQFF
>-|TRBJ2-2|TRBV7-2|TRBD2
TGTGCCAGCAGCTTAAGGACTAGCGGGAGTAGGAGCACCGGGGAGCTGTTTTTT
CASSLRTSGSRSTGELFF
>few|TRBJ1-5|TRBV6-6|-
TGTGCCAGCAGTTACTCTGCACCCTCGGGCGGGACCCAGCATTTT
CASSYSAPSGGTQHF